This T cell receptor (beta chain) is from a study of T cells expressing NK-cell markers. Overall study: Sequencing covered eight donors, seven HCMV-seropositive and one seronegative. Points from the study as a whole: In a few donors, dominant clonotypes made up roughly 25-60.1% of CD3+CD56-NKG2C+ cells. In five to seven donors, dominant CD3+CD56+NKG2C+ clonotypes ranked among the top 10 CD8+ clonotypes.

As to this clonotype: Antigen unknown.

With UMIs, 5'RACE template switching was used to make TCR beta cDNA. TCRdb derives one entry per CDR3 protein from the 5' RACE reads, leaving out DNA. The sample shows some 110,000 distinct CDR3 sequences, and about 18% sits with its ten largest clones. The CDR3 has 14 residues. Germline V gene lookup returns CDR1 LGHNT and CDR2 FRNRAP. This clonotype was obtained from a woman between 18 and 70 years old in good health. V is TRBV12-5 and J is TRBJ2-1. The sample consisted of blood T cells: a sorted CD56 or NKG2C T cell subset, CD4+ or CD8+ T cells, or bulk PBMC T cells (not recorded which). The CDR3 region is CASGLVLGPNEQFF.